A selection of T cell receptor beta chains follows, all from one sample in a study of cytomegalovirus exposure and HLA in healthy donors. Only in-frame clones appear in the TCRdb table, and some are missing; sequencing was by immunoSEQ multiplex PCR. The profile shows about 57,000 clones, approximately 80% of them singletons. The sequencing sample was made of PBMCs. The receptors stem from a man aged 25-40 years in good health and CMV-seronegative. The CDR3 runs from the conserved cysteine through the conserved F or W. A D gene is named only where the DNA matches it firmly. Expanded clones are given a class, and other clones once, few, many or no size at all.

D	V	J	size	DNA	CDR3
TRBD2	TRBV7-8	TRBJ2-3	NA	TGTGCCAGCAGCTCCGCCTCTAGCGGGGGGGCCTTAGATACGCAGTATTTT	CASSSASSGGALDTQYF
NA	TRBV4-3	TRBJ1-2	NA	TGCGCCAGCAGCCAAGATCTACATAGGACAAGAGACGGCTACACCTTC	CASSQDLHRTRDGYTF
NA	TRBV4-2	TRBJ2-5	NA	TGTGCCAGCAGCCAAACTCGGCTAGCGCTCCAAGAGACCCAGTACTTC	CASSQTRLALQETQYF
TRBD2	TRBV5-1	TRBJ2-3	NA	TGCGCCAGCAGACGACTAGCGGGAAGCACAGATACGCAGTATTTT	CASRRLAGSTDTQYF
NA	TRBV6-5	TRBJ2-2	NA	TGTGCCAGCAGTCGGGGGAAGAACACCGGGGAGCTGTTTTTT	CASSRGKNTGELFF
TRBD1	TRBV19	TRBJ1-1	NA	TGTGCCAGTAGTACGGGACAGCTAAACACTGAAGCTTTCTTT	CASSTGQLNTEAFF
TRBD1	TRBV30	TRBJ1-1	NA	TGTGCCTGGACCGTGGCCGGCGGGAGACTCCGGGACAGGGTGAACACTGAAGCTTTCTTT	CAWTVAGGRLRDRVNTEAFF
TRBD1	TRBV18	TRBJ1-5	NA	TGTGCCAGCTCATCGACAGGGGAGAATCAGCCCCAGCATTTT	CASSSTGENQPQHF
TRBD2	TRBV7-6	TRBJ2-2	NA	TGTGCCAGCAGCCCCCAAGGGACTAGCATGGCCGGGGAGCTGTTTTTT	CASSPQGTSMAGELFF
NA	TRBV19	TRBJ1-2	NA	TGTGCCAGTAGTATAGACAGAAACTATGGCTACACCTTC	CASSIDRNYGYTF
NA	TRBV28	TRBJ1-5	NA	TGTGCCAGCAGTTTACCGGGGGGGGGTCAGCCCCAGCATTTT	CASSLPGGGQPQHF
NA	TRBV18	TRBJ2-5	NA	TGTGCCAGCTCACCACCTAAAGAGACCCAGTACTTC	CASSPPKETQYF
TRBD2	TRBV7-3	TRBJ2-2	NA	TGTGCCAGCAGCTCCCGACTAGCGGGGGGCACCGGGGAGCTGTTTTTT	CASSSRLAGGTGELFF
NA	TRBV2	TRBJ2-5	NA	TGTGCCAGCCTGCTGCAGGGGACGGAGACCCAGTACTTC	CASLLQGTETQYF
NA	TRBV5-1	TRBJ2-3	NA	TGCGCCAGCAGCTTCGAGGGTGATACGCAGTATTTT	CASSFEGDTQYF
NA	TRBV28	TRBJ1-1	NA	TGTGCCTCGGGCGGAGGGGCGCGCACTGAAGCTTTCTTT	CASGGGARTEAFF
NA	TRBV19	TRBJ2-7	NA	TGTGCCAGTAGTACGAGAACAGGGCCCTACGAGCAGTACTTC	CASSTRTGPYEQYF
NA	TRBV5-5	TRBJ2-2	NA	TGTGCCAGCAGCTTGTGGGGGGGCGCAGACACCGGGGAGCTGTTTTTT	CASSLWGGADTGELFF
TRBD1	TRBV7-6	TRBJ2-3	once	TGTGCCAGCAGCTTAGGAGCCGGGACAGGGCAGGATACGCAGTATTTT	CASSLGAGTGQDTQYF
NA	TRBV19	TRBJ1-1	NA	TGTGCCAGTACCCCCGGGGGGGCTGGCACTGAAGCTTTCTTT	CASTPGGAGTEAFF
NA	TRBV7-3	TRBJ2-2	NA	TGTGCCAGCAGCTCGGGTGGGGGGGAGCTGTTTTTT	CASSSGGGELFF
TRBD1	TRBV10-2	TRBJ1-1	NA	TGCGCCAGCAGTGAGCCCAGGACAGGGGGGCCGAGGGCTGAAGCTTTCTTT	CASSEPRTGGPRAEAFF
NA	TRBV5-1	TRBJ1-2	NA	TGCGCCAGCAGCGAGGAGGGGTCCTATGGCTACACCTTC	CASSEEGSYGYTF
NA	TRBV5-5	TRBJ1-3	NA	TGTGCCAGCAGCGTTCAGGGAAACACCATATATTTT	CASSVQGNTIYF
NA	TRBV25-1	TRBJ1-5	NA	TGTGCCAGCAGTGATAGACACCACAATCAGCCCCAGCATTTT	CASSDRHHNQPQHF
TRBD2	TRBV5-4	TRBJ2-7	NA	TGTGCCAGCAGCCTAGCGGGGAGCTCCTACGAGCAGTACTTC	CASSLAGSSYEQYF
NA	TRBV13	TRBJ1-1	few	TGTGCCAGCAGCCCGACAGTGAACACTGAAGCTTTCTTT	CASSPTVNTEAFF
TRBD1	TRBV27	TRBJ2-7	NA	TGTGCCAGCCGCCGAGGGACAGGGGGCAACGAGCAGTACTTC	CASRRGTGGNEQYF
NA	TRBV11-2	TRBJ2-5	NA	TGTGCCAGCAGGGGCCCGGCCCAAGAGACCCAGTACTTC	CASRGPAQETQYF
NA	TRBV27	TRBJ2-5	NA	TGTGCCAGCAGTCCCCTCCCTCTAGCGTTTCAAGAGACCCAGTACTTC	CASSPLPLAFQETQYF
NA	TRBV29-1	TRBJ1-1	NA	TGCAGCGTTGAGGGGCCGCTGAACACTGAAGCTTTCTTT	CSVEGPLNTEAFF
NA	TRBV6-5	TRBJ1-2	few	TGTGCCAGCAGCAGTGAGGGCGGTAACTATGGCTACACCTTC	CASSSEGGNYGYTF
NA	TRBV11-2	TRBJ1-3	once	TGTGCCAGCAGCTCGGTGGGGGGGTTAGACTCTGGAAACACCATATATTTT	CASSSVGGLDSGNTIYF
NA	TRBV19	TRBJ1-5	few	TGTGCCAGTAGTGACCACAGGGTTGAGAGTCAGCCCCAGCATTTT	CASSDHRVESQPQHF
NA	TRBV10-2	TRBJ1-1	few	TGCGCCAGCAGTGAAGGAGGCGCTGAAGCTTTCTTT	CASSEGGAEAFF
TRBD2	TRBV5-4	TRBJ2-7	NA	TGTGCCAGCAGCGTCGGACTAGCGGGGACCTCCTACGAGCAGTACTTC	CASSVGLAGTSYEQYF
TRBD1	TRBV7-9	TRBJ2-3	NA	TGTGCCGGCAGCTCCTGGCGGGACAGGGGGCCAACAGATACGCAGTATTTT	CAGSSWRDRGPTDTQYF
NA	TRBV29-1	TRBJ2-1	NA	TGCAGCGCCCCGGGAATAGACTACAATGAGCAGTTCTTC	CSAPGIDYNEQFF
NA	TRBV7-9	TRBJ2-3	NA	TGTGCCAGCAGCTCCCCGGGTAGCGGCACAGATACGCAGTATTTT	CASSSPGSGTDTQYF
NA	TRBV5-6	TRBJ2-7	NA	TGTGCCAGCAGCTTGGCGTTGGAGCAGTACTTC	CASSLALEQYF
TRBD1	TRBV6-1	TRBJ2-7	NA	TGTGCCAGCAGTGACCGACGGGCGGGACAGGGGGCCTACGAGCAGTACTTC	CASSDRRAGQGAYEQYF
TRBD1	TRBV29-1	TRBJ2-7	once	TGCAGCGCCCAACGGGACAGCTCCTACGAGCAGTACTTC	CSAQRDSSYEQYF
NA	TRBV7-8	TRBJ1-3	NA	TGTGCCAGCAGCTCGACAGTGATCTCTGGAAACACCATATATTTT	CASSSTVISGNTIYF
NA	TRBV7-2	TRBJ1-1	NA	TGTGCCAGCAGCTTAGCGGGAGACGAAGCTTTCTTT	CASSLAGDEAFF
TRBD1	TRBV5-4	TRBJ1-2	NA	TGTGCCAGCAGCTTCGAAGGGGGCGGCTACACCTTC	CASSFEGGGYTF
TRBD1	TRBV6-1	TRBJ1-5	few	TGTGCCAGCAGCGGGACAGGGCATAGCAATCAGCCCCAGCATTTT	CASSGTGHSNQPQHF
NA	TRBV11-2	TRBJ2-7	NA	TGTGCCAGCAGCAACTCGGGGGAGCAGTACTTC	CASSNSGEQYF
NA	TRBV7-2	TRBJ1-1	once	TGTGCCAGCAGCTCAACAGGGTCCGGATGGAACACTGAAGCTTTCTTT	CASSSTGSGWNTEAFF
TRBD1	TRBV19	TRBJ1-2	NA	TGTGCCAGTAGTACCGGGGGGGGACAGAACTATGGCTACACCTTC	CASSTGGGQNYGYTF
TRBD1	TRBV9	TRBJ2-7	NA	TGTGCCAGCAGCGTGGGGACAGGGGGGCCCGAGCAGTACTTC	CASSVGTGGPEQYF
NA	TRBV9	TRBJ2-2	NA	TGTGCCAGCAGCGTAGACGCGGGACCCAACACCGGGGAGCTGTTTTTT	CASSVDAGPNTGELFF
TRBD2	TRBV7-2	TRBJ2-5	NA	TGTGCCAGCAGCTCCGGGGGGGCTGACCGCCAGTACTTC	CASSSGGADRQYF
NA	TRBV5-1	TRBJ2-3	NA	TGCGCCAGCAGCTTTGGCGGCGCGAGCACAGATACGCAGTATTTT	CASSFGGASTDTQYF
NA	TRBV5-1	TRBJ1-3	NA	TGCGCCAGCAGCTACCTTCCCGCAGGGGCCTCTGGAAACACCATATATTTT	CASSYLPAGASGNTIYF
NA	TRBV6-5	TRBJ1-1	NA	TGTGCCAGCAGTTCCATGGACCTAGCTAACACTGAAGCTTTCTTT	CASSSMDLANTEAFF
TRBD2	TRBV7-2	TRBJ2-1	once	TGTGCCAGCACCCCCCGGACTAGCGAGAAGAATGAGCAGTTCTTC	CASTPRTSEKNEQFF